This T cell receptor beta chain was profiled in a study of CXCR3-negative and CXCR3-positive naive CD8 T cells. The study made its TRB cDNA libraries by 5' RACE, adding UMI labels. Reprocessing the 5' RACE reads, TCRdb reports a single entry for every CDR3 protein and omits DNA. The sample's table shows about 98,000 distinct CDR3 sequences. Naive CD8+ T cells displayed a CD45RO-CCR7+CD27+CD95- phenotype. General observations from the study: The study found more hydrophobic TRB CDR3s in CXCR3-positive naive cells than in CXCR3-negative naive cells. After cryopreservation, CXCR3 expression dropped partially; most assays used fresh PBMCs. Both naive subsets, CXCR3-negative and CXCR3-positive, displayed similar TRBV-TRBJ usage, unlike memory cells.

In the case of this clonotype: Its antigen is currently unknown.

The sample was naive CXCR3+ CD8+ T cells from blood. Stated subset: CD45RO-CCR7+CD27+CD95- naive CD8+ T cells expressing CXCR3 (TNR3+). This TCR was recovered from a human donor in good health. Some clones in this sample may be carry-over from other donors' samples.

The CDR3 is CASSKTGADKNIQYF. The chain couples TRBV12-3 or TRBV12-4 to TRBJ2-4; TCRdb selects TRBD1, and the lack of DNA leaves this call unchecked. The CDR3 runs to 15 residues.